These 29 T cell receptor beta chains originate from one sample sequenced in a study of blood T cell repertoires in COVID-19. Only in-frame clones appear in the TCRdb table, and some are missing; sequencing was by immunoSEQ multiplex PCR. The sample consists of under 250,000 clones, approximately 88% of them appearing once. Sequencing used peripheral blood. These receptors all come from a man between 35 and 55 years old with acute or convalescent COVID-19.

The V gene is TRBV19, the J gene TRBJ1-2; 9 positions match TRBD1. There are 14 residues in the CDR3. From germline, CDR1 is LNHDA and CDR2 SQIVND (reference sequence). After removal of 4 bases from V and 8 bases from J, the junction contained 8 bases not matched to a gene. CDR3: CASSTLDRGRGYTF. CDR3 in DNA: TGTGCCAGTAGTACCCTTGACAGGGGGAGAGGCTACACCTTC.

This chain joins TRBV25-1 and TRBJ1-3, with a possible D match to TRBD1 (6 bases). Germline V lookup: CDR1 MGHDK, CDR2 SYGVNS. The CDR3 covers 15 residues. V lost 3 bases and J 2 bases, leaving 11 bases between the germline ends. CDR3 in amino acids: CASSDPRGAGNTIYF. Written as DNA, the CDR3 is TGTGCCAGCAGTGATCCCAGGGGCGCTGGAAACACCATATATTTT. The whole variable domain, filled in from reference TRBV25-1 and TRBJ1-3, reads EADIYQTPRYLVIGTGKKITLECSQTMGHDKMYWYQQDPGMELHLIHYSYGVNSTEKGDLSSESTVSRIRTEHFPLTLESARPSHTSQYLCASSDPRGAGNTIYFGEGSWLTVV.

This clone was recorded a few times. Other DNA sequences within the sample encode an identical CDR3. The chain links TRBV30 to TRBJ1-5; the D gene is possibly TRBD1 (5 bases). The CDR3 totals 13 residues. V dropped 0 bases and J dropped 4 bases, with 7 bases sitting between them. CDR1 and CDR2 (germline): GTSNPN, SVGIG (reference sequence). DNA of the CDR3: TGTGCCTGGAGTGTACGGGGGAATCAGCCCCAGCATTTT. Translation: CAWSVRGNQPQHF.

This clone was observed a few times. CDR3: CASRTGSSYEQYF. CDR3 DNA: TGTGCCAGTCGGACGGGGAGCTCCTACGAGCAGTACTTC. The chain carries TRBV12-3 or TRBV12-4 and TRBJ2-7, with D maybe TRBD2 (5 bases). The germline V and J ends were trimmed by 9 bases and 0 bases, with 12 bases remaining between them. The CDR3 totals 13 residues.

This clone was detected only once. V gene TRBV7-2 combines with J gene TRBJ2-7; TRBD2 aligns across 14 bases. Trimming cost V 3 bases and J 2 bases; bases outside gene matches: 6. CDR1 and CDR2 from the germline V gene are SGHTA and FQGNSA. The CDR3 runs to 17 residues. The CDR3 DNA sequence: TGTGCCAGCAGCTTCCAGGGACTAGCGGGAGAGACCTACGAGCAGTACTTC. It encodes CASSFQGLAGETYEQYF.

The chain recombines TRBV5-1 with TRBJ2-1; weak D call: TRBD1 (5 bases). The CDR3 sequence is 15 residues long. Trimming stripped 0 bases from V and 2 bases from J, with 9 bases between. Looked up from germline, CDR1 is SGHRS and CDR2 is YFSETQ. CDR3 nucleotides: TGCGCCAGCAGCTTGGAACAGGAGCCCTACAATGAGCAGTTCTTC. Its protein is CASSLEQEPYNEQFF.

This clone was counted between two and nine times. This sequence joins TRBV7-6 and TRBJ2-5; a possible D gene is TRBD1 (6 bases). V was clipped by 3 bases and J by 6 bases, with 11 bases between them. The CDR3 runs to 13 residues. Germline V gene data show CDR1 as SGHVS and CDR2 as FNYEAQ. The CDR3 sequence is CASSFYREQTQYF. DNA of the CDR3: TGTGCCAGCAGCTTCTACAGGGAACAGACCCAGTACTTC.

V gene TRBV30 combines with J gene TRBJ2-5, with D unresolved. The length of the CDR3 is 12 residues. CDR1 and CDR2 from the germline V gene are GTSNPN and SVGIG (reference sequence). The V and J ends lost 2 bases and 5 bases respectively, with 9 bases between them. The DNA of the CDR3 is TGTGCCTGGAGTTATAGTGGTGAGACCCAGTACTTC. It specifies CAWSYSGETQYF.

The V and J genes are TRBV18 and TRBJ1-2, with 8 bases that match TRBD1. CDR3 length: 11 residues. The junction had 4 bases not matched to a gene; V was cut back by 5 bases and J by 11 bases. Germline V gives CDR1 KGHSH, CDR2 LQKENI. The CDR3 coding sequence is TGTGCCAGCTCATCGGACAGGGAATACACCTTC. It specifies CASSSDREYTF. Looking up the rest from reference TRBV18 and TRBJ1-2 gives the full variable domain: NAGVMQNPRHLVRRRGQEARLRCSPMKGHSHVYWYRQLPEEGLKFMVYLQKENIIDESGMPKERFSAEFPKEGPSILRIQQVVRGDSAAYFCASSSDREYTFGSGTRLTVV.

The V gene is TRBV19, the J gene TRBJ2-7; 7 nucleotides match TRBD2. There are 15 residues in the CDR3. The V gene end was trimmed by 3 bases and the J gene end by 3 bases; junction bases not matched to a gene: 8. Germline CDR1 and CDR2: LNHDA and SQIVND (reference sequence). CDR3 sequence reads: CASSMSPGLGYEQYF. In nucleotides, the CDR3 is TGTGCCAGTAGTATGTCCCCCGGACTAGGCTACGAGCAGTACTTC.

This clone appeared a few times. The chain combines TRBV11-2 with TRBJ2-1; 10 bases map to TRBD2. Germline CDR1 and CDR2: SGHAT and FQNNGV. The V gene end was trimmed by 3 bases and the J gene end by 7 bases; junction bases not matched to a gene: 6. The CDR3 runs to 15 residues. CDR3 coding DNA: TGTGCCAGCAGCTTTAGCGGGGGGTATCGGAATGAGCAGTTCTTC. Translated: CASSFSGGYRNEQFF.

The chain employs TRBV4-2 and TRBJ2-2; TRBD1 might be the D (6 bases). Trimming pared 3 bases from V and 4 bases from J, leaving 12 bases between. The CDR3 totals 15 residues. CDR1 and CDR2 from the germline V gene are LGHNA and YNFKEQ. CDR3 sequence (DNA): TGTGCCAGCAGCCAGAACAGGGCGGTCACCGGGGAGCTGTTTTTT. Its translation: CASSQNRAVTGELFF.

The V gene is TRBV7-2, the J gene TRBJ2-5; maybe TRBD1 (5 bases). Trimming shortened V by 5 bases and J by 1 base, and 14 bases separated the two germline ends. Germline V lookup: CDR1 SGHTA, CDR2 FQGNSA. The CDR3 covers 15 residues. The CDR3 DNA sequence: TGTGCCAGCAGCGCCCTTCAGGGTTTCCAAGAGACCCAGTACTTC. This sequence encodes CASSALQGFQETQYF. Full variable domain (outside the CDR3, taken from reference TRBV7-2 and TRBJ2-5): GAGVSQSPSNKVTEKGKDVELRCDPISGHTALYWYRQSLGQGLEFLIYFQGNSAPDKSGLPSDRFSAERTGGSVSTLTIQRTQQEDSAVYLCASSALQGFQETQYFGPGTRLLVL.

Regarding this clone: Other DNA sequences of this sample code for an identical CDR3. This chain connects TRBV7-2 to TRBJ2-1; possibly TRBD2 for D (6 bases). The CDR3 sequence is 14 residues long. Germline CDR1 SGHTA, CDR2 FQGNSA. Deletions cut 0 bases from V and 7 bases from J, with 10 bases between. This CDR3 reads CASSLAGGRNEQFF. CDR3 coding DNA: TGTGCCAGCAGCTTAGCGGGGGGTAGAAATGAGCAGTTCTTC.

The chain couples TRBV2 to TRBJ1-2; maybe TRBD1 (6 bases). The CDR3 loop spans 14 amino acids. Between the trimmed V and J ends, which lost 2 bases and 6 bases, there was a span of 13 bases. Germline CDR1 and CDR2: SNHLY and FYNNEI. The CDR3 nucleotides are TGTGCCAGCAGTGAAAACAGGGCAGTTCATGGCTACACCTTC. Amino acid sequence: CASSENRAVHGYTF.

The chain has TRBV7-8 and TRBJ2-3; D may be TRBD1 (6 bases). In germline, CDR1 is SGHVS, CDR2 FQNEAQ. V dropped 1 base and J dropped 1 base, with 9 bases sitting between them. This CDR3 has 15 residues. For the CDR3, the DNA is TGTGCCAGCAGCTTAGGGACAGTAGGCACAGATACGCAGTATTTT. It specifies CASSLGTVGTDTQYF.

The V call is TRBV28, the J call TRBJ1-1, with 9 bases identical to TRBD1. Per germline, CDR1 MDHEN and CDR2 SYDVKM. V dropped 8 bases and J dropped 10; count of bases not matched to a gene: 8. The CDR3 contains 12 residues. DNA for the CDR3: TGTGCCAGCCGGGGGACAGGGCTCGCAGCTTTCTTT. Amino acid sequence: CASRGTGLAAFF.

This clone was detected once. The V call is TRBV7-2, the J call TRBJ2-5; 14 nucleotides match TRBD2. The CDR3 has 16 residues. J gave up 2 bases and V 4 bases, and 3 bases lay outside the gene matches. CDR1 and CDR2 (germline): SGHTA, FQGNSA. The CDR3 DNA follows: TGTGCCAGCAGCTGGGGACTAGCGGGAGAACAAGAGACCCAGTACTTC. Protein: CASSWGLAGEQETQYF.

The chain links TRBV11-3 to TRBJ2-1, with D perhaps matching TRBD1 (5 bases). The V gene's germline CDR1 is SGHNT and CDR2 YENEEA. Trimming stripped 3 bases from V and 3 bases from J, with 12 bases between. The CDR3 covers 15 residues. This chain's CDR3 is CASSFGAAYYNEQFF. CDR3 sequence (DNA): TGTGCCAGCAGCTTTGGGGCGGCTTACTACAATGAGCAGTTCTTC.

The chain joins TRBV19 to TRBJ1-5; D uncertain. Germline CDR1 reads LNHDA; CDR2 reads SQIVND (reference sequence). V was trimmed by 6 bases and J by 4 bases, leaving 10 bases between them. The CDR3 runs to 13 residues. DNA for the CDR3: TGTGCCAGTAGCCCAGGAGGAAATCAGCCCCAGCATTTT. This translates into CASSPGGNQPQHF.

CDR3 nucleotides: TGTGCCAGTAGACTACATCGGGACAGTTCCTACGAGCAGTACTTC. Its translation is CASRLHRDSSYEQYF. The chain employs TRBV19 and TRBJ2-7; 7 bases are a match to TRBD1. The CDR3 contains 15 residues. After removal of 6 bases from V and 1 base from J, the junction contained 9 bases not matched to a gene. CDR1 is LNHDA, CDR2 SQIVND, per germline (reference sequence).

This clone was found a few times. The chain links TRBV29-1 to TRBJ2-1; 10 bases match TRBD2. CDR3 length equals 15 residues. Trimming cost V 1 base and J 12 bases; bases outside gene matches: 12. Looked up from germline, CDR1 is SQVTM and CDR2 is ANQGSEA. CDR3 region: CSVEGGPSGSGVQFF. For the CDR3, the DNA is TGCAGCGTTGAAGGTGGCCCTAGCGGGAGCGGAGTGCAGTTCTTC.

The chain is built from TRBV19 and TRBJ1-2; D is unclear. The CDR3 length is 14 residues. V was pared by 2 bases and J by 1 base, with 8 bases between. Germline V lookup: CDR1 LNHDA, CDR2 SQIVND (reference sequence). CDR3: CASSITNSNYGYTF. The CDR3 DNA reads TGTGCCAGTAGTATAACGAACAGTAACTATGGCTACACCTTC.

Only a few counts were recorded for this clone. This chain joins TRBV7-2 and TRBJ2-1, with a weak D call TRBD1 (6 bases). This CDR3 region has 15 residues. The germline gives CDR1 SGHTA, CDR2 FQGNSA. V shed 6 bases and J shed 3 bases, with 15 bases lying between them. CDR3 DNA: TGTGCCAGCAGGTTTGCAGGGGCGCTCTACAATGAGCAGTTCTTC. It is translated as CASRFAGALYNEQFF.

The genes are TRBV25-1 and TRBJ1-1; the D is unclear. The length of the CDR3 is 15 residues. Germline V gene lookup returns CDR1 MGHDK and CDR2 SYGVNS. Between the trimmed V and J ends, which lost 4 bases and 2 bases, there was a span of 14 bases. The CDR3 spells CASSAAGDLNTEAFF. DNA for the CDR3: TGTGCCAGCAGTGCGGCGGGAGACCTAAACACTGAAGCTTTCTTT.

The rearrangement uses TRBV6-5 and TRBJ1-5, with unresolved D. Germline values: CDR1 MNHEY, CDR2 SVGAGI. V lost 7 bases to trimming and J lost 5 bases, with 18 bases between them. The CDR3 length is 15 residues. The CDR3 loop reads CASTGEEVWYQPQHF. The CDR3 DNA is TGTGCCAGCACCGGGGAAGAGGTTTGGTATCAGCCCCAGCATTTT.

The V and J genes are TRBV19 and TRBJ2-5; 8 bases align to TRBD1. The germline gives CDR1 LNHDA, CDR2 SQIVND (reference sequence). This CDR3 comprises 15 residues. With V trimmed by 10 bases and J by 3 bases, 13 bases remained unmatched. The CDR3 bases are TGTGCCACACGGAAATCAGGGGGCATGGAAGAGACCCAGTACTTC. Translating gives CATRKSGGMEETQYF.

In this sample, this clone turned up a few times. This sequence joins TRBV19 and TRBJ2-7, with 11 bases matching TRBD2. The CDR3 sequence is 17 residues long. The ends lost 3 bases at V and 0 bases at J; junction bases unmatched: 7. Germline V lookup: CDR1 LNHDA, CDR2 SQIVND (reference sequence). The CDR3 DNA sequence: TGTGCCAGTAGTATCGACGGGACTAGCGGAGGCTCCTACGAGCAGTACTTC. Amino acids: CASSIDGTSGGSYEQYF.

This chain joins TRBV11-2 and TRBJ2-3; TRBD2 matches 10 bases. CDR3 size: 16 residues. CDR1 and CDR2 (germline): SGHAT, FQNNGV. J gave up 6 bases and V 3 bases, and 9 bases lay outside the gene matches. The CDR3 loop reads CASSFRGSGRTDTQYF. CDR3 DNA: TGTGCCAGCAGCTTCCGGGGTAGCGGGAGGACGGATACGCAGTATTTT.